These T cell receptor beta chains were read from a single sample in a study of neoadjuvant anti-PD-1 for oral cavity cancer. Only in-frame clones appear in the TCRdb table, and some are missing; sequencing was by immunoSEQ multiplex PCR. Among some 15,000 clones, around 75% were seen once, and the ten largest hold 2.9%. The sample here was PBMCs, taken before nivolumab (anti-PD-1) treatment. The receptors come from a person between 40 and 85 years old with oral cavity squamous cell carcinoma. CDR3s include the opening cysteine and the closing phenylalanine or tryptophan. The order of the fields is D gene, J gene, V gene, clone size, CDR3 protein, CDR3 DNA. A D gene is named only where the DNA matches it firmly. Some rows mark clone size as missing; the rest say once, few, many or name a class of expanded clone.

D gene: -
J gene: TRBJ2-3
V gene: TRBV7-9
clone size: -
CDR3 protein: CASSLASGTDTQYF
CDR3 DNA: TGTGCCAGCAGCTTAGCCTCCGGCACAGATACGCAGTATTTT

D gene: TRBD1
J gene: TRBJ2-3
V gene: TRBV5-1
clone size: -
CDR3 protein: CASSWWTGVTDTQYF
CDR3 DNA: TGCGCCAGCAGCTGGTGGACAGGGGTGACAGATACGCAGTATTTT

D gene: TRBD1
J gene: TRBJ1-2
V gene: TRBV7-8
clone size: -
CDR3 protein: CASSTLTGTNYGYTF
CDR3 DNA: TGTGCCAGCAGCACACTGACAGGGACTAACTATGGCTACACCTTC

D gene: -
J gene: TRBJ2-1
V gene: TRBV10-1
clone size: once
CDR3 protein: CASSPRTNSYNEQFF
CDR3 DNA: TGCGCCAGCAGCCCTCGGACAAACTCCTACAATGAGCAGTTCTTC

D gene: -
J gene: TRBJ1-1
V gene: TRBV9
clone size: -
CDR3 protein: CASSVGLISTEAFF
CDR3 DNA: TGTGCCAGCAGCGTAGGTCTGATAAGTACTGAAGCTTTCTTT

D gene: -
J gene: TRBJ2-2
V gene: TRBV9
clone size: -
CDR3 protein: CASSNRVNGELFF
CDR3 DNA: TGTGCCAGCAGCAACAGGGTAAACGGGGAGCTGTTTTTT

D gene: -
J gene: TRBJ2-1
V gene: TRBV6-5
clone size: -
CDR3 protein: CASSYSGQRDNEQFF
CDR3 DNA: TGTGCCAGCAGTTACTCTGGCCAGCGGGACAATGAGCAGTTCTTC

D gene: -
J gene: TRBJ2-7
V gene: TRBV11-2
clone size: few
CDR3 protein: CASRYIRGRSSYEQYF
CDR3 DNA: TGTGCCAGCAGATACATCAGGGGAAGGAGTTCCTACGAGCAGTACTTC

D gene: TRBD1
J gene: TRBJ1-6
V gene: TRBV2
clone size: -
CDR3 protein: CASSGQGESPLHF
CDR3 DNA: TGTGCCAGCAGTGGACAGGGTGAGTCACCCCTCCACTTT

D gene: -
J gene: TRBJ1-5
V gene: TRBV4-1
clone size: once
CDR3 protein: CASSQDRGQPQHF
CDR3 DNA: TGCGCCAGCAGCCAAGATCGGGGCCAGCCCCAGCATTTT

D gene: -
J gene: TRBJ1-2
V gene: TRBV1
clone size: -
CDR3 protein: CTSSQETAAFYGYTF
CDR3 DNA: TGCACCAGCAGCCAAGAAACGGCGGCGTTTTATGGCTACACCTTC

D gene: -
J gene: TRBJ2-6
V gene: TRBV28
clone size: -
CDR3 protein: CASSLPGGLSLAGANVLTF
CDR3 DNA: TGTGCCAGCAGTTTACCTGGGGGGCTTAGTCTTGCTGGGGCCAACGTCCTGACTTTC

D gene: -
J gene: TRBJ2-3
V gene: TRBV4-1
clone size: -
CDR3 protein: CASSQVVGLATQYF
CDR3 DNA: TGCGCCAGCAGCCAAGTCGTGGGTCTAGCTACGCAGTATTTT

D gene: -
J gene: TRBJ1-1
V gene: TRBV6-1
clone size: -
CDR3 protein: CASKEGHTEAFF
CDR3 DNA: TGTGCCAGCAAAGAAGGGCACACTGAAGCTTTCTTT

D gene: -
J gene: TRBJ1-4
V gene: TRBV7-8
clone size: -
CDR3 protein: CASSLYPGYEKLFF
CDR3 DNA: TGTGCCAGCAGCTTATATCCGGGTTATGAAAAACTGTTTTTT